A selection of T cell receptor beta chains follows, all from one sample in a study of long-term antiretroviral therapy in people with HIV. TCRdb's copy holds only in-frame clones and misses some; the assay was immunoSEQ multiplex PCR. The sample lists over 9,500 clones, roughly four fifths seen once, with 20% in the top ten. Sequencing was performed on unsorted PBMCs, taken 1.8 years before starting antiretroviral therapy. These receptors all come from a man in his forties with HIV. The CDR3 runs from the conserved cysteine through the conserved F or W. A D gene is named only where the DNA matches it firmly. Size is omitted from some rows. Given values are once, few, many or a class for expanded clones.

>TRBV5-1|NA|once|TRBJ1-4
CASSLGTGNEKLFF
TGCGCCAGCAGCTTAGGGACCGGGAATGAAAAACTGTTTTTT
>TRBV27|NA|medium-sized|TRBJ1-1
CASSLSMGTVNTEAFF
TGTGCCAGCAGTTTATCTATGGGGACGGTGAACACTGAAGCTTTCTTT
>TRBV11-3|NA|NA|TRBJ2-7
CASSFPGYPYEQYF
TGTGCCAGCAGCTTCCCAGGGTACCCCTACGAGCAGTACTTC
>TRBV15|NA|NA|TRBJ1-2
CATSRGDRYTF
TGTGCCACCAGCAGAGGGGACCGTTACACCTTC
>TRBV6-6|TRBD2|NA|TRBJ2-1
CASTPGGPYNEQFF
TGTGCCAGCACTCCGGGGGGACCCTACAATGAGCAGTTCTTC
>TRBV18|TRBD1|NA|TRBJ1-2
CASSFQQGSYGYTF
TGTGCCAGCTCCTTTCAACAGGGGTCCTATGGCTACACCTTC
>TRBV4-1|NA|NA|TRBJ2-3
CASSPKGNADTQYF
TGCGCCAGCAGTCCCAAAGGAAACGCAGATACGCAGTATTTT
>TRBV27|NA|few|TRBJ2-7
CASSLSRGTLTYEQYF
TGTGCCAGCAGTTTATCCAGGGGGACTCTTACCTACGAGCAGTACTTC
>TRBV5-1|NA|NA|TRBJ2-5
CASSFSGQQETQYF
TGCGCCAGCAGCTTCTCCGGACAGCAAGAGACCCAGTACTTC
>TRBV7-6|TRBD1|NA|TRBJ2-7
CASSPSIGQGYEQYF
TGTGCCAGCAGTCCCTCTATTGGACAGGGGTACGAGCAGTACTTC
>TRBV19|TRBD1|NA|TRBJ1-2
CASSDYRGLGYGYTF
TGTGCCAGTAGTGACTACAGGGGTTTGGGCTATGGCTACACCTTC
>TRBV29-1|NA|NA|TRBJ1-2
CSVLGDGYTF
TGCAGCGTCTTGGGGGATGGCTACACCTTC
>TRBV7-9|NA|few|TRBJ1-2
CASSPRDTNYGYTF
TGTGCCAGCAGCCCCCGGGACACCAACTATGGCTACACCTTC
>TRBV6-6|NA|NA|TRBJ2-7
CASSTRDTMFDEQYF
TGTGCCAGCAGTACCCGGGACACGATGTTTGACGAGCAGTACTTC
>TRBV19|NA|NA|TRBJ1-2
CASSIGRLEVGYGYTF
TGTGCCAGTAGTATAGGGCGCCTTGAGGTCGGGTATGGCTACACCTTC
>TRBV5-1|NA|NA|TRBJ2-3
CASSLGTFSTDTQYF
TGCGCCAGCAGCTTGGGGACCTTTAGCACAGATACGCAGTATTTT
>TRBV5-6|TRBD1|NA|TRBJ1-1
CASSWRTGNTEAFF
TGTGCCAGCAGCTGGAGGACAGGGAACACTGAAGCTTTCTTT
>TRBV6-5|NA|few|TRBJ1-6
CASSYYRGLNSPLHF
TGTGCCAGCAGTTACTATCGGGGACTTAATTCACCCCTCCACTTT
>TRBV5-4|TRBD1|once|TRBJ2-1
CASSRGQGTYNEQFF
TGTGCCAGCAGCCGCGGACAGGGGACCTACAATGAGCAGTTCTTC
>TRBV28|NA|NA|TRBJ1-2
CASSLGGSGYTF
TGTGCCAGCAGTTTAGGGGGCTCTGGCTACACCTTC
>TRBV2|NA|NA|TRBJ1-5
CASSEGYDQPQHF
TGTGCCAGCAGTGAAGGCTACGATCAGCCCCAGCATTTT
>TRBV7-3|NA|few|TRBJ2-2
CASSLFLSGELFF
TGTGCCAGCAGCTTATTTCTCTCCGGGGAGCTGTTTTTT
>TRBV2|NA|NA|TRBJ1-1
CASSGGGTEAFF
TGTGCCAGCAGTGGGGGGGGAACTGAAGCTTTCTTT
>TRBV19|TRBD1|NA|TRBJ1-5
CASSDLTGDSNQPQHF
TGTGCCAGTAGTGACCTGACAGGGGATAGCAATCAGCCCCAGCATTTT
>TRBV6-4|NA|NA|TRBJ1-2
CASSDSGAARGGYTF
TGTGCCAGCAGTGACTCGGGTGCTGCCCGAGGTGGCTACACCTTC
>TRBV5-4|TRBD1|NA|TRBJ2-3
CASSLGRWDSLYSTDTQYF
TGTGCCAGCAGCTTGGGGCGATGGGACAGTCTTTATAGCACAGATACGCAGTATTTT
>TRBV11-2|NA|few|TRBJ1-2
CASSSWTVNYGYTF
TGTGCCAGCAGCTCCTGGACGGTGAACTATGGCTACACCTTC
>TRBV19|TRBD1|NA|TRBJ1-1
CASIVTGGHTEAFF
TGTGCCAGTATCGTGACAGGGGGCCACACTGAAGCTTTCTTT
>TRBV12-5|NA|NA|TRBJ2-5
CASGFGLPGQETQYF
TGTGCTAGTGGTTTTGGACTACCAGGCCAAGAGACCCAGTACTTC
>TRBV5-5|TRBD1|NA|TRBJ1-1
CASSSDRGMNTEAFF
TGTGCCAGCAGCTCTGACAGGGGGATGAACACTGAAGCTTTCTTT
>TRBV5-6|NA|NA|TRBJ1-3
CASSLTTVISGNTIYF
TGTGCCAGCAGCCTTACGACAGTGATCTCTGGAAACACCATATATTTT
>TRBV5-6|NA|NA|TRBJ1-4
CASSLDRLDEKLFF
TGTGCCAGCAGCCTTGACAGGTTGGATGAAAAACTGTTTTTT
>TRBV30|NA|NA|TRBJ2-2
CAWSVGPRDTGELFF
TGTGCCTGGAGTGTGGGGCCCCGGGACACCGGGGAGCTGTTTTTT
>TRBV2|NA|NA|TRBJ2-3
CASSPLRRAVDTQYF
TGTGCCAGCTCTCCACTTAGGCGGGCCGTAGATACGCAGTATTTT
>TRBV7-3|NA|few|TRBJ1-6
CASSLGEQSSPLHF
TGTGCCAGCAGCTTAGGGGAGCAGAGTTCACCCCTCCACTTT
>TRBV5-5|NA|few|TRBJ2-1
CASSDRSSYNEQFF
TGTGCCAGCAGCGACAGGAGCTCCTACAATGAGCAGTTCTTC
>TRBV18|NA|NA|TRBJ1-1
CASSRTRDETEAFF
TGTGCCAGCTCACGGACCCGAGATGAGACTGAAGCTTTCTTT
>TRBV27|TRBD1|once|TRBJ2-7
CASSLWTGTGQFEQYF
TGTGCCAGCAGTTTATGGACCGGGACAGGGCAGTTCGAGCAGTACTTC
>TRBV5-6|NA|NA|TRBJ2-3
CASSFRRGDTQYF
TGTGCCAGCAGCTTTAGGAGGGGAGATACGCAGTATTTT
>TRBV11-2|NA|NA|TRBJ2-3
CASSLGRILTDTQYF
TGTGCCAGCAGCTTAGGACGGATCCTCACAGATACGCAGTATTTT
>TRBV5-1|NA|NA|TRBJ1-5
CASSFDGGGMPQHF
TGCGCCAGCAGCTTTGACGGGGGCGGGATGCCCCAGCATTTT
>TRBV5-1|TRBD2|NA|TRBJ2-7
CAGSLAGGRGDEQYF
TGCGCCGGCTCACTAGCGGGGGGTCGCGGGGACGAGCAGTACTTC
>TRBV7-9|TRBD1|NA|TRBJ1-6
CASSSAGQDLGNSPLHF
TGTGCCAGCAGCTCCGCCGGACAGGACCTGGGGAATTCACCCCTCCACTTT
>TRBV5-6|NA|NA|TRBJ1-6
CASSFSPEDYNSPLHF
TGTGCCAGCAGCTTCTCCCCAGAAGATTATAATTCACCCCTCCACTTT
>TRBV27|NA|NA|TRBJ1-5
CASSLSASGNQPQHF
TGTGCCAGCAGTTTGAGCGCGAGCGGGAATCAGCCCCAGCATTTT
>TRBV4-1|NA|few|TRBJ2-7
CASSQAPSGLSSYEQYF
TGCGCCAGCAGCCAAGCCCCTTCAGGGTTGAGCTCCTACGAGCAGTACTTC
>TRBV11-3|TRBD1|NA|TRBJ2-3
CASSLERGRTDTQYF
TGTGCCAGCAGCTTAGAGAGGGGGCGTACAGATACGCAGTATTTT
>TRBV6-5|NA|NA|TRBJ1-1
CASSYVANTEAFF
TGTGCCAGCAGTTACGTGGCGAACACTGAAGCTTTCTTT
>TRBV29-1|TRBD1|NA|TRBJ1-1
CSVTVQGRNTEAFF
TGCAGCGTCACTGTACAGGGGAGGAACACTGAAGCTTTCTTT
>TRBV15|NA|NA|TRBJ1-4
CATSRDPQGEKLFF
TGTGCCACCAGCAGAGATCCCCAGGGAGAAAAACTGTTTTTT
>TRBV7-9|NA|NA|TRBJ1-1
CASSSQGGTEAFF
TGTGCCAGCAGTTCACAGGGAGGGACTGAAGCTTTCTTT
>TRBV27|NA|NA|TRBJ2-1
CASGRKVSSYNEQFF
TGTGCCAGCGGCCGGAAGGTAAGCTCCTACAATGAGCAGTTCTTC
>TRBV19|NA|NA|TRBJ1-2
CASSIRNGYTF
TGTGCCAGTAGTATCCGTAATGGCTACACCTTC
>TRBV29-1|NA|few|TRBJ2-1
CSGVEDTYNEQFF
TGCAGCGGGGTAGAGGACACATACAATGAGCAGTTCTTC
>TRBV5-8|NA|few|TRBJ1-2
CASSAGVYGYTF
TGTGCCAGCAGCGCAGGCGTCTATGGCTACACCTTC